The 10 T cell receptor beta chains below come from one sample, sequenced in a study of blood T cell repertoires in COVID-19 (dated by TCRdb to about 2020). The method was the immunoSEQ multiplex PCR assay. The source is immuneACCESS, and TCRdb retained only in-frame sequences with V and J called. Part of the clones is not carried over; for the studies checked, unresolved V genes explain less than half of this, and the remainder is unexplained. The sample contains about 170,000 clones, about 88% of them found a single time. About 2.1% of the sample is taken by the ten largest. The sample taken for sequencing was peripheral blood. The source of these receptors is a man in his fifties or sixties who had recovered from COVID-19.

The gene calls are TRBV5-4 and TRBJ2-3; no firm D call. Trimming shortened V by 0 bases and J by 6 bases, and 8 bases separated the two germline ends. The CDR3 loop spans 13 amino acids. The germline gives CDR1 SGHNT, CDR2 YYREEE (reference sequence). CDR3 loop: CASSLALEDTQYF. The CDR3 nucleotides read TGTGCCAGCAGCTTGGCCTTGGAGGATACGCAGTATTTT.

This chain links TRBV4-3 with TRBJ1-2, with D perhaps matching TRBD1 (5 bases). Trimming shortened V by 0 bases and J by 4 bases, and 12 bases separated the two germline ends. This CDR3 spans 15 amino acids. The germline gives CDR1 LGHNA, CDR2 YSLEER. CDR3 amino acids: CASSQESGIGYGYTF. As DNA, the CDR3 is TGCGCCAGCAGCCAAGAATCAGGGATAGGCTATGGCTACACCTTC.

This chain uses TRBV7-2 with TRBJ1-1; 8 bases align to TRBD1. Looked up from germline, CDR1 is SGHTA and CDR2 is FQGNSA. The CDR3 totals 12 residues. Unmatched junction bases numbered 8, after V lost 5 bases and J lost 12 bases. This chain's CDR3 is CASSPDRVSTFF. Here the CDR3 DNA reads TGTGCCAGCAGCCCGGACAGGGTGTCGACTTTCTTT.

J is TRBJ2-5 and V is TRBV15; the D gene is possibly TRBD1 (5 bases). The CDR3 sequence is 11 residues long. CDR1 and CDR2 from the germline V gene are LNHNV and YYDKDF (reference sequence). Trimming took off 5 bases at V and 7 bases at J, with 8 bases between the two ends. CDR3 nucleotide sequence: TGTGCCACCAGCGCAGGGCGGACCCAGTACTTC. Amino acids: CATSAGRTQYF. The whole variable domain, filled in from reference TRBV15 and TRBJ2-5, reads DAMVIQNPRYQVTQFGKPVTLSCSQTLNHNVMYWYQQKSSQAPKLLFHYYDKDFNNEADTPDNFQSRRPNTSFCFLDIRSPGLGDTAMYLCATSAGRTQYFGPGTRLLVL.

This chain connects TRBV7-2 to TRBJ1-3; D is possibly TRBD1 (6 bases). The V end was cut by 3 bases, the J end by 4 bases, with 7 bases between. This CDR3 has 13 amino acids. The germline CDR1 and CDR2 sequences are SGHTA and FQGNSA. This CDR3 is CASSLGAGNTIYF. CDR3 nucleotides: TGTGCCAGCAGCTTGGGGGCGGGAAACACCATATATTTT. Complete variable domain (other parts from reference TRBV7-2 and TRBJ1-3): GAGVSQSPSNKVTEKGKDVELRCDPISGHTALYWYRQSLGQGLEFLIYFQGNSAPDKSGLPSDRFSAERTGGSVSTLTIQRTQQEDSAVYLCASSLGAGNTIYFGEGSWLTVV.

This rearrangement joins TRBV24-1 to TRBJ2-7, with 11 bases matching TRBD1. Germline CDR1 KGHDR, CDR2 SFDVKD. CDR3 length: 15 amino acids. Trimming cost V 5 bases and J 3 bases; bases outside gene matches: 5. The CDR3 nucleotides are TGTGCCACCAGTGCCGCCGGGACAGGGGGCTACGAGCAGTACTTC. This encodes CATSAAGTGGYEQYF.

The rearrangement links TRBV5-5 to TRBJ1-3; weak D call: TRBD1 (6 bases). The CDR3 length is 16 residues. Trimming pared 0 bases from V and 0 bases from J, leaving 10 bases between. The germline V gene encodes CDR1 SGHKS and CDR2 YYEKEE (reference sequence). In nucleotides, the CDR3 is TGTGCCAGCAGCTTGGGGACAGCGTCCTCTGGAAACACCATATATTTT. As protein: CASSLGTASSGNTIYF.

The chain is built from TRBV7-9 and TRBJ1-1; TRBD1 matches 7 bases. Germline V gives CDR1 SEHNR, CDR2 FQNEAQ (reference sequence). Trimming took 11 bases from V and 1 from J; bases not matched to a gene: 10. The CDR3 totals 14 residues. CDR3 residues: CAGVRQGKNTEAFF. The CDR3, as DNA: TGTGCCGGAGTAAGACAGGGCAAGAACACTGAAGCTTTCTTT.

J is TRBJ1-1 and V is TRBV18; 8 bases fit TRBD1. The V gene end was trimmed by 4 bases and the J gene end by 6 bases; junction bases not matched to a gene: 7. The germline gives CDR1 KGHSH, CDR2 LQKENI. This CDR3 contains 14 residues. The CDR3 spells CASSLSGQGAEAFF. The CDR3 region has the DNA TGTGCCAGCTCACTGAGTGGACAGGGCGCTGAAGCTTTCTTT. Based on the CDR3 plus reference TRBV18 and TRBJ1-1, the full variable domain is NAGVMQNPRHLVRRRGQEARLRCSPMKGHSHVYWYRQLPEEGLKFMVYLQKENIIDESGMPKERFSAEFPKEGPSILRIQQVVRGDSAAYFCASSLSGQGAEAFFGQGTRLTVV.

The chain uses TRBV4-2 and TRBJ1-2; 7 bases line up with TRBD1. Germline lookup yields CDR1 LGHNA and CDR2 YNFKEQ. CDR3 size: 15 residues. Trimming took 1 base from V and 7 from J; bases not matched to a gene: 9. Here the CDR3 DNA reads TGTGCCAGCAGCCAAGTCGACAGGGAGATGGGTGGCTACACCTTC. This encodes CASSQVDREMGGYTF.